The source of this T cell receptor (beta chain) is a study of cytomegalovirus exposure and HLA in healthy donors. Study in general: The roughly 670 first-cohort repertoires shared a platform with the roughly 110 validation repertoires, as reported in a later analysis.

TCRdb's copy holds only in-frame clones and misses some; the assay was immunoSEQ multiplex PCR. The profile shows roughly 250,000 clones, about 83% of them singletons. Sequencing was done on a sample of PBMCs. The clonotype was recovered from a young man in good health and CMV-seronegative.

In DNA form, the CDR3 reads TGTGCCAGCAGTTGGGGGGGGAGATCAGAGACCCAGTACTTC. Its translation is CASSWGGRSETQYF. This chain links TRBV5-4 with TRBJ2-5, with 7 bases lining up with TRBD2. The CDR3 is 14 amino acids. V trimming: 5 bases; J trimming: 4 bases; junction bases outside the gene matches: 8. CDR1 and CDR2 from the germline V gene are SGHNT and YYREEE (reference sequence). The whole variable domain, filled in from reference TRBV5-4 and TRBJ2-5, reads ETGVTQSPTHLIKTRGQQVTLRCSSQSGHNTVSWYQQALGQGPQFIFQYYREEENGRGNFPPRFSGLQFPNYSSELNVNALELDDSALYLCASSWGGRSETQYFGPGTRLLVL.